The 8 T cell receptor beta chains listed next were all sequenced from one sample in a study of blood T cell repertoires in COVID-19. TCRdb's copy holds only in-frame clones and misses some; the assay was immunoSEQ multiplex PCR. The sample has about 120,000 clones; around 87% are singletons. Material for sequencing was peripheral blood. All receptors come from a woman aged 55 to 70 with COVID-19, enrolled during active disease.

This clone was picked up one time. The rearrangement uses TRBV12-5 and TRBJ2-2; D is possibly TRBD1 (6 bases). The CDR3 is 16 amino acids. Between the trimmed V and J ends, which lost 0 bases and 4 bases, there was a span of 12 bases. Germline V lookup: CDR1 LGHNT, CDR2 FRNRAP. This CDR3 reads CASGLVPGVLTGELFF. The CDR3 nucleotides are TGTGCTAGTGGTTTGGTACCAGGGGTCCTCACCGGGGAGCTGTTTTTT.

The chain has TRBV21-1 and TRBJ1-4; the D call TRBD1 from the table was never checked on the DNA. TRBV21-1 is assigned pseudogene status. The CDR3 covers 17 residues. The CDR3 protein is CASMGVQKNRVNEKLFF. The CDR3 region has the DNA TGTGCCAGCATGGGTGTGCAAAAAAACAGGGTTAATGAAAAACTGTTTTTT.

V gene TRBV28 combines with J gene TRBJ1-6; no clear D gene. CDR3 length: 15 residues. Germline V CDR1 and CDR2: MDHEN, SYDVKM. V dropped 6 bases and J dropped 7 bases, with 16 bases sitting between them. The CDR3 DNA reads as TGTGCCAGCAGCCCCCGCGGATCTCCGAATTCACCCCTCCACTTT. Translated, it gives CASSPRGSPNSPLHF.

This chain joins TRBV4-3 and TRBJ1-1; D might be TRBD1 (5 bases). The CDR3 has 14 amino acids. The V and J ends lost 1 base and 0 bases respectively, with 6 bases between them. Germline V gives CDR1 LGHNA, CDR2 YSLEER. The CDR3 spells CASSQATVNTEAFF. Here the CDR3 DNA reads TGCGCCAGCAGCCAAGCGACAGTGAACACTGAAGCTTTCTTT.

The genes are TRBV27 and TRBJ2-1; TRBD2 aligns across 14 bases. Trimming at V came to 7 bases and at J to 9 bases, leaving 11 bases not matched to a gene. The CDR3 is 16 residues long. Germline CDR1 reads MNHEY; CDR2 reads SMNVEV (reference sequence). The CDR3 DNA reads TGTGCCAGCAAACCTGGACTAGCGGGGGGCTGGGGTGAGCAGTTCTTC. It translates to CASKPGLAGGWGEQFF.

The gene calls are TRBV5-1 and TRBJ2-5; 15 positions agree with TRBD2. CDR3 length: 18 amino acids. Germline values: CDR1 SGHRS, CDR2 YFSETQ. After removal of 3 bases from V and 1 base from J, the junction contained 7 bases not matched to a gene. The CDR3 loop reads CASSSGTSGGWTQETQYF. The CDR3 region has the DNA TGCGCCAGCAGCTCCGGGACTAGCGGGGGGTGGACCCAAGAGACCCAGTACTTC.

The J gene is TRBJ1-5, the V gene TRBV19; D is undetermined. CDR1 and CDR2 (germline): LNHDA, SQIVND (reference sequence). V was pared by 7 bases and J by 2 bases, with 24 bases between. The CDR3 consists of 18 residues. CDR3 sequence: CASTQYSGGVRRNQPQHF. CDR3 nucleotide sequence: TGTGCCAGTACCCAGTATAGCGGCGGGGTGAGGCGCAATCAGCCCCAGCATTTT.

CDR3 sequence (DNA): TGTGCCACCAGTGATCCTCCGTGGGACACTAATCAGCCCCAGCATTTT. This sequence encodes CATSDPPWDTNQPQHF. The V call is TRBV24-1, the J call TRBJ1-5, with D possibly being TRBD1 (6 bases). The V gene lost 3 bases and the J gene lost 4 bases, with 15 bases spanning the gap. This CDR3 has 16 amino acids. Germline CDR1 reads KGHDR; CDR2 reads SFDVKD.